The rows below give T cell receptor beta chains drawn from one sample of a study of blood T cell repertoires in COVID-19. Data came from immunoSEQ multiplex PCR; TCRdb stores just in-frame clones and leaves some out. The sample records some 150,000 clones, 85% being singletons. Specimen: peripheral blood. These receptors were collected from a man between 35 and 55 years old with acute or convalescent COVID-19. CDR3s include the opening cysteine and the closing phenylalanine or tryptophan. The D gene is left open where the match is weak. Clone sizes are given selectively: once, few, many, or a class where the clone is expanded.

j_call: TRBJ1-1
v_call: TRBV5-4
clone_size: -
d_call: TRBD1
cdr3_aa: CASSGQGSITEAFF
cdr3_nt: TGTGCCAGCAGCGGACAGGGGAGTATCACTGAAGCTTTCTTT

j_call: TRBJ2-2
v_call: TRBV28
clone_size: -
d_call: TRBD1
cdr3_aa: CASSPPTGGTGELFF
cdr3_nt: TGTGCCAGCAGTCCTCCGACAGGGGGCACCGGGGAGCTGTTTTTT

j_call: TRBJ2-7
v_call: TRBV9
clone_size: -
d_call: -
cdr3_aa: CASSVAGNPYEQYF
cdr3_nt: TGTGCCAGCAGCGTAGCGGGTAACCCCTACGAGCAGTACTTC

j_call: TRBJ2-7
v_call: TRBV6-5
clone_size: -
d_call: -
cdr3_aa: CASSYSGSPYEQYF
cdr3_nt: TGTGCCAGCAGTTACTCGGGCTCGCCTTACGAGCAGTACTTC

j_call: TRBJ1-1
v_call: TRBV29-1
clone_size: -
d_call: TRBD1
cdr3_aa: CSVLTGGNTEAFF
cdr3_nt: TGCAGCGTTCTGACAGGGGGGAACACTGAAGCTTTCTTT

j_call: TRBJ1-2
v_call: TRBV6-5
clone_size: few
d_call: -
cdr3_aa: CASSTDRTYGYTF
cdr3_nt: TGTGCCAGCAGCACGGACAGAACCTATGGCTACACCTTC

j_call: TRBJ1-1
v_call: TRBV5-1
clone_size: -
d_call: -
cdr3_aa: CASSNSHRGQNTEAFF
cdr3_nt: TGCGCCAGCAGCAACTCGCACCGGGGACAGAACACTGAAGCTTTCTTT

j_call: TRBJ2-7
v_call: TRBV28
clone_size: few
d_call: TRBD1
cdr3_aa: CASSLNRGQGAYEQYF
cdr3_nt: TGTGCCAGCAGTTTAAATAGAGGACAGGGGGCCTACGAGCAGTACTTC

j_call: TRBJ2-7
v_call: TRBV18
clone_size: -
d_call: TRBD1
cdr3_aa: CASVRDREKEQYF
cdr3_nt: TGTGCCAGCGTACGGGACAGGGAAAAGGAGCAGTACTTC

j_call: TRBJ1-5
v_call: TRBV28
clone_size: -
d_call: TRBD1
cdr3_aa: CASSLRTGHQPQHF
cdr3_nt: TGTGCCAGCAGTTTAAGGACAGGGCATCAGCCCCAGCATTTT

j_call: TRBJ1-6
v_call: TRBV5-5
clone_size: -
d_call: -
cdr3_aa: CASSLEQGLGSPLHF
cdr3_nt: TGTGCCAGCAGCTTGGAGCAGGGTTTGGGATCACCCCTCCACTTT

j_call: TRBJ1-5
v_call: TRBV19
clone_size: -
d_call: -
cdr3_aa: CASKELSNQPQHF
cdr3_nt: TGTGCCAGTAAGGAGTTGAGCAATCAGCCCCAGCATTTT

j_call: TRBJ1-1
v_call: TRBV28
clone_size: -
d_call: -
cdr3_aa: CASSFSENTEAFF
cdr3_nt: TGTGCCAGCAGTTTCAGCGAGAACACTGAAGCTTTCTTT

j_call: TRBJ1-1
v_call: TRBV18
clone_size: -
d_call: -
cdr3_aa: CASSPGAGGKAFF
cdr3_nt: TGTGCCAGCTCACCAGGCGCGGGGGGGAAAGCTTTCTTT

j_call: TRBJ1-6
v_call: TRBV9
clone_size: -
d_call: TRBD1
cdr3_aa: CASSVYGTELSPLHF
cdr3_nt: TGTGCCAGCAGCGTATACGGGACAGAACTTTCACCCCTCCACTTT

j_call: TRBJ2-3
v_call: TRBV25-1
clone_size: once
d_call: TRBD1
cdr3_aa: CASSDFTAGTGGTDTQYF
cdr3_nt: TGTGCCAGCAGTGATTTCACAGCCGGGACAGGGGGCACAGATACGCAGTATTTT

j_call: TRBJ2-7
v_call: TRBV29-1
clone_size: -
d_call: TRBD1
cdr3_aa: CSALDRAQGYEQYF
cdr3_nt: TGCAGCGCTCTTGACAGGGCCCAGGGTTACGAGCAGTACTTC

j_call: TRBJ1-4
v_call: TRBV25-1
clone_size: -
d_call: -
cdr3_aa: CASSVSLEKLFF
cdr3_nt: TGTGCCAGCAGTGTGAGTCTAGAAAAACTGTTTTTT

j_call: TRBJ1-1
v_call: TRBV30
clone_size: -
d_call: TRBD1
cdr3_aa: CACWPGTGDVLSMNTEAFF
cdr3_nt: TGTGCCTGTTGGCCCGGGACAGGGGATGTTTTGAGCATGAACACTGAAGCTTTCTTT

j_call: TRBJ1-4
v_call: TRBV5-5
clone_size: -
d_call: -
cdr3_aa: CASSQWEGSEKLFF
cdr3_nt: TGTGCCAGCAGCCAATGGGAGGGTAGTGAAAAACTGTTTTTT

j_call: TRBJ1-3
v_call: TRBV7-6
clone_size: -
d_call: -
cdr3_aa: CASSQRSAVDAGNTIYF
cdr3_nt: TGTGCCAGCAGCCAACGATCGGCGGTGGATGCTGGAAACACCATATATTTT

j_call: TRBJ2-1
v_call: TRBV5-1
clone_size: -
d_call: TRBD1
cdr3_aa: CASSLEGQGFYEQFF
cdr3_nt: TGCGCCAGCAGCTTAGAGGGACAGGGATTTTATGAGCAGTTCTTC

j_call: TRBJ2-6
v_call: TRBV4-1
clone_size: -
d_call: TRBD1
cdr3_aa: CASSQDTGTVISGANVLTF
cdr3_nt: TGCGCCAGCAGCCAAGATACCGGGACAGTGATCTCTGGGGCCAACGTCCTGACTTTC

j_call: TRBJ2-7
v_call: TRBV7-9
clone_size: -
d_call: TRBD1
cdr3_aa: CASSLTGPIPYEQYF
cdr3_nt: TGTGCCAGCAGCTTGACAGGGCCGATTCCCTACGAGCAGTACTTC

j_call: TRBJ2-5
v_call: TRBV9
clone_size: -
d_call: -
cdr3_aa: CASSVGRLSPEETQYF
cdr3_nt: TGTGCCAGCAGCGTAGGGAGGCTCTCCCCGGAGGAGACCCAGTACTTC

j_call: TRBJ2-5
v_call: TRBV7-9
clone_size: -
d_call: -
cdr3_aa: CASSPWTPSETQYF
cdr3_nt: TGTGCCAGCAGCCCCTGGACTCCTTCCGAGACCCAGTACTTC

j_call: TRBJ2-1
v_call: TRBV7-9
clone_size: -
d_call: -
cdr3_aa: CASTQSYNEQFF
cdr3_nt: TGTGCCAGCACGCAGTCCTACAATGAGCAGTTCTTC

j_call: TRBJ2-1
v_call: TRBV7-9
clone_size: -
d_call: TRBD2
cdr3_aa: CASSQIIGLAGGQGEQFF
cdr3_nt: TGTGCCAGCAGCCAAATCATAGGGCTAGCGGGGGGGCAAGGGGAGCAGTTCTTC

j_call: TRBJ1-5
v_call: TRBV28
clone_size: -
d_call: TRBD1
cdr3_aa: CASSITGDSQPQHF
cdr3_nt: TGTGCCAGCAGTATTACAGGGGATTCTCAGCCCCAGCATTTT

j_call: TRBJ1-2
v_call: TRBV6-5
clone_size: -
d_call: TRBD1
cdr3_aa: CASRLGQPYGYTF
cdr3_nt: TGTGCCAGCAGGTTGGGACAGCCGTATGGCTACACCTTC

j_call: TRBJ1-2
v_call: TRBV9
clone_size: -
d_call: -
cdr3_aa: CASHLETRGYYGYTF
cdr3_nt: TGTGCCAGCCATCTCGAGACCCGGGGGTATTATGGCTACACCTTC

j_call: TRBJ1-2
v_call: TRBV7-2
clone_size: -
d_call: -
cdr3_aa: CASTETPANYGYTF
cdr3_nt: TGTGCCAGCACCGAAACCCCAGCTAACTATGGCTACACCTTC

j_call: TRBJ2-1
v_call: TRBV11-3
clone_size: -
d_call: TRBD2
cdr3_aa: CASARLPGLEQFF
cdr3_nt: TGTGCCAGCGCTCGTCTTCCGGGACTAGAGCAGTTCTTC

j_call: TRBJ1-2
v_call: TRBV29-1
clone_size: -
d_call: -
cdr3_aa: CSVADGYTF
cdr3_nt: TGCAGCGTGGCAGATGGCTACACCTTC

j_call: TRBJ2-1
v_call: TRBV5-5
clone_size: -
d_call: TRBD2
cdr3_aa: CASSPGLAGVYNEQFF
cdr3_nt: TGTGCCAGCAGCCCGGGACTAGCGGGGGTATACAATGAGCAGTTCTTC

j_call: TRBJ2-1
v_call: TRBV7-3
clone_size: -
d_call: TRBD2
cdr3_aa: CASSPNPGLAYNEQFF
cdr3_nt: TGTGCCAGCAGCCCCAACCCAGGACTAGCCTACAATGAGCAGTTCTTC

j_call: TRBJ1-1
v_call: TRBV20-1
clone_size: -
d_call: -
cdr3_aa: CSARWRNEAFF
cdr3_nt: TGCAGTGCTAGATGGCGGAATGAAGCTTTCTTT

j_call: TRBJ2-2
v_call: TRBV12-3/TRBV12-4
clone_size: -
d_call: -
cdr3_aa: CASSPLGPGELFF
cdr3_nt: TGTGCCAGCAGTCCCCTGGGGCCCGGGGAGCTGTTTTTT

j_call: TRBJ1-2
v_call: TRBV29-1
clone_size: once
d_call: TRBD1
cdr3_aa: CSTLPGQGAGYGYTF
cdr3_nt: TGCAGCACTCTCCCGGGACAGGGGGCGGGCTATGGCTACACCTTC

j_call: TRBJ2-7
v_call: TRBV3-1/TRBV3-2
clone_size: -
d_call: -
cdr3_aa: CASSQGWQGVYEQYF
cdr3_nt: TGTGCCAGCAGCCAAGGGTGGCAGGGTGTCTACGAGCAGTACTTC